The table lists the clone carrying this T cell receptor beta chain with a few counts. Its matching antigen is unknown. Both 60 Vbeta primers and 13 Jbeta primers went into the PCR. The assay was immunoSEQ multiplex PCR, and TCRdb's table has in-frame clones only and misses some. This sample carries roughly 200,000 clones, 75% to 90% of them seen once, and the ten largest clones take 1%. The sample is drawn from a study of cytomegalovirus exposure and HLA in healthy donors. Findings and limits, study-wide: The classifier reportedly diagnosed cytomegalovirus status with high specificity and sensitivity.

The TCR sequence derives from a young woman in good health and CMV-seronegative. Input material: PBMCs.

CDR3 loop: CASSEGGVLYGYTF. The CDR3 nucleotides are TGTGCCAGCAGTGAAGGCGGGGTCCTCTATGGCTACACCTTC. The chain joins TRBV6-5 to TRBJ1-2; D is undetermined. The V gene's germline CDR1 is MNHEY and CDR2 SVGAGI. The CDR3 totals 14 residues. Between the trimmed V and J ends, which lost 5 bases and 4 bases, there was a span of 14 bases.